The present entry profiles one TCR beta chain with its context. Its target is unknown. The germline V gene has CDR1 MNHNS and CDR2 SASEGT. The CDR3 runs to 14 residues. V lost 2 bases, J lost 3 bases, and 11 bases lay in between. The entry originates in a study of identical twins. General study findings and limits: Clonotypes of the beta chain that were abundant in cord blood carried fewer insertions (memory repertoires showed none). Out-of-frame sharing of TCR alpha in monozygotic twins was underestimated by models.

TCRdb passed the 5' RACE reads through MiXCR, listing each CDR3 protein once. The sample lists just under 650,000 distinct CDR3 sequences, just over 7% occurring once. These same data were also listed under a study on yellow fever vaccine responses in identical twins.

Sequenced input: PBMCs. The receptor was derived from a woman in her late teens or twenties in good health. The chain has TRBV6-1 and TRBJ2-7, with unresolved D. The CDR3 DNA reads TGTGCCAGCAGTGAAACCCCGGAAGGCTACGAGCAGTACGTC. It encodes CASSETPEGYEQYV.